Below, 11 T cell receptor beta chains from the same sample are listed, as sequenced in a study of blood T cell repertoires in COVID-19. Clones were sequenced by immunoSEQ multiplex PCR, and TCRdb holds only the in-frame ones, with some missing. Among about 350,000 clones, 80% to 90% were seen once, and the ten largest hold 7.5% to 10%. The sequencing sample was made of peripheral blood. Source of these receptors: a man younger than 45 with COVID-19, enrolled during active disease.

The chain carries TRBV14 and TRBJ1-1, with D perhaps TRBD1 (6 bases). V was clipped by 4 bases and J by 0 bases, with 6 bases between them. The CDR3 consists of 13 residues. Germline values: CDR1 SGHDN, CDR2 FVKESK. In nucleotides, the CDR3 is TGTGCCAGCAGCCGACAGGTGAACACTGAAGCTTTCTTT. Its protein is CASSRQVNTEAFF. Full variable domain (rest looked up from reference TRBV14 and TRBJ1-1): EAGVTQFPSHSVIEKGQTVTLRCDPISGHDNLYWYRRVMGKEIKFLLHFVKESKQDESGMPNNRFLAERTGGTYSTLKVQPAELEDSGVYFCASSRQVNTEAFFGQGTRLTVV.

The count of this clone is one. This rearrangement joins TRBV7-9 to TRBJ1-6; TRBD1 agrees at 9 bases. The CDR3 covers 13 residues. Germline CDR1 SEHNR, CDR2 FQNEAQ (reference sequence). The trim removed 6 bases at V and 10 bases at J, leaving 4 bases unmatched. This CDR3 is CASRPGQGSPLHF. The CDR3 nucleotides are TGTGCCAGCAGACCAGGACAGGGGTCACCCCTCCACTTT.

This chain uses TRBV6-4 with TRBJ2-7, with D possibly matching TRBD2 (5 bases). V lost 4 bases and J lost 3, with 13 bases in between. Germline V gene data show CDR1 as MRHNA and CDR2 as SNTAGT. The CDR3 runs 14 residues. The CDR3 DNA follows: TGTGCCAGCAGTGCCAAGCGGATTCACTACGAGCAGTACTTC. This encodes CASSAKRIHYEQYF.

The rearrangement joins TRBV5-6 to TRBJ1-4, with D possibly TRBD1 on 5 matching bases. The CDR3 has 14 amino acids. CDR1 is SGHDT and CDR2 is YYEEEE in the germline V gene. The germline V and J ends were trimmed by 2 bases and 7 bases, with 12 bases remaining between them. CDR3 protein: CASSLRQGGEKLFF. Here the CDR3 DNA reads TGTGCCAGCAGCTTAAGGCAGGGTGGTGAAAAACTGTTTTTT.

The CDR3 protein is CASSLETSGDHSTDTQYF. CDR3 nucleotides: TGTGCCAGCAGCTTAGAGACTAGCGGGGACCATAGCACAGATACGCAGTATTTT. The chain is built from TRBV7-2 and TRBJ2-3; 11 bases are shared with TRBD2. V trimming: 1 base; J trimming: 0 bases; junction bases outside the gene matches: 6. From germline, CDR1 is SGHTA and CDR2 FQGNSA. The CDR3 covers 18 residues.

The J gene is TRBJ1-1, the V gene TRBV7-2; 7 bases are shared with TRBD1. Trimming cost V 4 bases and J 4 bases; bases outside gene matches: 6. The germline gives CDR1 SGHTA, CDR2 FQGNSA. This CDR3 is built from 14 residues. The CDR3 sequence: CASSSQGGRTEAFF. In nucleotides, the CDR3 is TGTGCCAGCAGCTCCCAGGGGGGTCGCACTGAAGCTTTCTTT.

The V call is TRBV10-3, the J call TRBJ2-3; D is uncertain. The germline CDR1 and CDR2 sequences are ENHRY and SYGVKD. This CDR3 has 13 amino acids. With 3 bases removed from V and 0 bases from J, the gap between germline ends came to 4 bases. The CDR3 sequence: CAISDSSTDTQYF. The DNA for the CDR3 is TGTGCCATCAGTGACTCTAGCACAGATACGCAGTATTTT.

The CDR3 DNA sequence: TGTGCCAGCAGTGTAGGGACTAGCGGTCCCCTGGGGGAGACCCAGTACTTC. Translation gives CASSVGTSGPLGETQYF. This rearrangement joins TRBV7-3 to TRBJ2-5, with TRBD2 matching over 11 bases. CDR1 and CDR2 from the germline V gene are SGHTA and FQGTGA. This CDR3 has 17 residues. V trimming: 6 bases; J trimming: 5 bases; junction bases outside the gene matches: 14.

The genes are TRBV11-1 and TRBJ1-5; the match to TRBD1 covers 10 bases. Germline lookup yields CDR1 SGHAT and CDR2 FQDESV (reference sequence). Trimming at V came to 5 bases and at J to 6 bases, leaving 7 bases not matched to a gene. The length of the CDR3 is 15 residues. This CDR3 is CASSPGQGQGQPQHF. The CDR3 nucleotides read TGTGCCAGCAGCCCGGGACAGGGGCAAGGTCAGCCCCAGCATTTT. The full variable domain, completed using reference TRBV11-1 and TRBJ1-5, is EAEVAQSPRYKITEKSQAVAFWCDPISGHATLYWYRQILGQGPELLVQFQDESVVDDSQLPKDRFSAERLKGVDSTLKIQPAELGDSAMYLCASSPGQGQGQPQHFGDGTRLSIL.

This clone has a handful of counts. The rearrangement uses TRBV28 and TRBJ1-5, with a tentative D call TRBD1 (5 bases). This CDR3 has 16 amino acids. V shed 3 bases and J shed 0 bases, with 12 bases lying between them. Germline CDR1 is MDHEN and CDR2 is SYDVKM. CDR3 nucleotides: TGTGCCAGCAGTTTGTACAGGCAGAATAGCAATCAGCCCCAGCATTTT. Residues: CASSLYRQNSNQPQHF.

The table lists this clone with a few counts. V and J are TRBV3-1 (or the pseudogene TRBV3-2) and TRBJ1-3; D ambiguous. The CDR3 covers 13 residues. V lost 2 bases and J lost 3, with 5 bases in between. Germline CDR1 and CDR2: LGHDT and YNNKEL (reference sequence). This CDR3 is CASSQTDGNTIYF. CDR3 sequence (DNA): TGTGCCAGCAGCCAAACAGATGGAAACACCATATATTTT.